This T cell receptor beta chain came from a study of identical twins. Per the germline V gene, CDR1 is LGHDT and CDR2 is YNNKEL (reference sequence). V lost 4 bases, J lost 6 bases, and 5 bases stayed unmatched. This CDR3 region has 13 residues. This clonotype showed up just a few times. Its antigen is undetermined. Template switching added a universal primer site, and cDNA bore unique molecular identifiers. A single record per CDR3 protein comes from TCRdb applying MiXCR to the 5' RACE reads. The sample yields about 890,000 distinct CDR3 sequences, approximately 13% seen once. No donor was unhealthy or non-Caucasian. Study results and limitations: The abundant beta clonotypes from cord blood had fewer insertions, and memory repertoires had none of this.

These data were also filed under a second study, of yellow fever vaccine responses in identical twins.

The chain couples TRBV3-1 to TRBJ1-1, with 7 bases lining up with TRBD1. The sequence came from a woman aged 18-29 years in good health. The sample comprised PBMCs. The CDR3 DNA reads TGTGCCAGCAGCCGACAGGGTGTCGCTGAAGCTTTCTTT. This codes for CASSRQGVAEAFF.